This T cell receptor beta chain was documented in a study of patients and donors after allogeneic stem cell transplantation. Germline V lookup: CDR1 SGHAT, CDR2 FQNNGV. The germline V and J ends were trimmed by 5 bases and 7 bases, with 23 bases remaining between them. There are 17 residues in the CDR3. TCRdb called the RT-PCR reads again in MiXCR, with one record for every CDR3 protein. The sample shows 70,000 to 75,000 distinct CDR3 sequences, approximately 26% of them seen only once. This chain links TRBV11-2 with TRBJ1-4, with D possibly matching TRBD1 (5 bases). This TCR came from a human donor who was either an allogeneic HSCT recipient or a stem cell or donor lymphocyte infusion donor (not recorded which). It is not recorded whose cells these are; they may come from a transplant donor. What was sequenced was blood, either unsorted or a sorted T cell fraction (not recorded which). The CDR3 loop reads CASSQGYQGYRSEKLFF. The CDR3 coding sequence is TGTGCCAGCAGCCAAGGTTATCAGGGTTATCGAAGTGAAAAACTGTTTTTT. The whole variable domain, remainder taken from reference TRBV11-2 and TRBJ1-4, is EAGVAQSPRYKIIEKRQSVAFWCNPISGHATLYWYQQILGQGPKLLIQFQNNGVVDDSQLPKDRFSAERLKGVDSTLKIQPAKLEDSAVYLCASSQGYQGYRSEKLFFGSGTQLSVL.